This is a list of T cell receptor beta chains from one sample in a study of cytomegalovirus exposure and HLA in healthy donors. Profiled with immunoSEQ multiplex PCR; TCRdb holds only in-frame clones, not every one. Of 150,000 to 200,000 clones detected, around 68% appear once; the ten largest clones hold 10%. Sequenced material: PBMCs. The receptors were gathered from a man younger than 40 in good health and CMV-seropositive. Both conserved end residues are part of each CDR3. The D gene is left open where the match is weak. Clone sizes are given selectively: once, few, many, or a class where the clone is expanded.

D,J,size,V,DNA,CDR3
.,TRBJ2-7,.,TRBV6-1,TGTGCCAGCAGTGAATCTCAGGCGGGACCGTCCTCGATGGAGCAGTACTTC,CASSESQAGPSSMEQYF
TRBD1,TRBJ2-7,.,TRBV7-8,TGTGCCAGCAGCGTAGGGGCAGGGGGCATCGGGCAGTACTTC,CASSVGAGGIGQYF
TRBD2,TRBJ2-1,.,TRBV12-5,TGTGCTAGTGGTCCTCAAGCGGGAGGGACCTACAATGAGCAGTTCTTC,CASGPQAGGTYNEQFF
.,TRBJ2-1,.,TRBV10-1,TGCGCCAGCAGTGAGTCGGGACTGGCCCCTAATGAGCAGTTCTTC,CASSESGLAPNEQFF
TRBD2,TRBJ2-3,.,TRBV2,TGTGCCAGCAGTGAATCTAGCGGGAGGGAGGCAGATACGCAGTATTTT,CASSESSGREADTQYF
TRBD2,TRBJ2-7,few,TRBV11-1,TGTGCCAGCAGCGCGACCCTAGCGGGAGTTAACGAGCAGTACTTC,CASSATLAGVNEQYF
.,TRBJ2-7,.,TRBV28,TGTGCCAGCTATACAGGAGACCACTACGAGCAGTACTTC,CASYTGDHYEQYF
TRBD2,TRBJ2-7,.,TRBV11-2,TGTGCCAGCACCGAGACCCTCCTAGCGGGAGAATACGAGCAGTACTTC,CASTETLLAGEYEQYF
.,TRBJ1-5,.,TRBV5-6,TGTGCCAGCAGCTTGGGCCGGTATAGCAATCAGCCCCAGCATTTT,CASSLGRYSNQPQHF
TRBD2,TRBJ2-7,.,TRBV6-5,TGTGCCAGCAGTTATCTCCGGGAGGGGGCCTACGAGCAGTACTTC,CASSYLREGAYEQYF
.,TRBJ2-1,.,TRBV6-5,TGTGCCAGCAGGTCCAGCGGGCGCCCTTACAATGAGCAGTTCTTC,CASRSSGRPYNEQFF
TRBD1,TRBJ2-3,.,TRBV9,TGTGCCAGCAGCGAGAGGGACAGGGGAAGGTCAGATACGCAGTATTTT,CASSERDRGRSDTQYF
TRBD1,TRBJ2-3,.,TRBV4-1,TGCGCCAGCGAAAGGGGACAGGGGGCCCCAGATACGCAGTATTTT,CASERGQGAPDTQYF
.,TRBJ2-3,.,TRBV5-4,TGTGCCAGCTCGGGGGCGGGAGCGGGAACAGATACGCAGTATTTT,CASSGAGAGTDTQYF
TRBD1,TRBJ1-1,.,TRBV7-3,TGTGCCAGCAGCTCAAGGACAGGCCAGAACACTGAAGCTTTCTTT,CASSSRTGQNTEAFF
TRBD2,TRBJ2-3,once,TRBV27,TGTGCCAGCAGAACAGGGACTAGCGTGGCAGATACGCAGTATTTT,CASRTGTSVADTQYF
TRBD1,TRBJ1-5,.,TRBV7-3,TGTGCCAGCAGCCCGACGGGACAGGGCGATCAGCCCCAGCATTTT,CASSPTGQGDQPQHF
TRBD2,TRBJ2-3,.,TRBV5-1,TGCGCCAGCAGCTACGCGACTAGCGGGGGTAGCACAGATACGCAGTATTTT,CASSYATSGGSTDTQYF
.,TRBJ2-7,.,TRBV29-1,TGCAGCGTTGGGGGGAGGTTCTCCTACGAGCAGTACTTC,CSVGGRFSYEQYF
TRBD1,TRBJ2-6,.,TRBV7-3,TGTGCCAGCAGCTACATGGGACAGGGGGCATCTGGGGCCAACGTCCTGACTTTC,CASSYMGQGASGANVLTF
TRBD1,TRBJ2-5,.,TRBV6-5,TGTGCCACAACCCGGGGACAGGGGGGCCGAGAGACCCAGTACTTC,CATTRGQGGRETQYF
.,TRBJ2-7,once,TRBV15,TGTGCCACCAGCAGAGGGGCGGGACCCGGTCGCTACGAGCAGTACTTC,CATSRGAGPGRYEQYF
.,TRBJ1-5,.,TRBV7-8,TGTGCCAGCAGCTTAGCCCGGGTCCAGCAAGGCCGGGATCAGCCCCAGCATTTT,CASSLARVQQGRDQPQHF
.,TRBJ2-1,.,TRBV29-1,TGCAGCGTTGAATGGTTAGCGGTGGGGTTCTTC,CSVEWLAVGFF
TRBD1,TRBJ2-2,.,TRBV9,TGTGCCAGCAGCGGAGACAGGGGGTTGAACACCGGGGAGCTGTTTTTT,CASSGDRGLNTGELFF
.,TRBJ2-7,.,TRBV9,TGTGCCAGCAGCGTAGAAGACACCGGCGATGGATTGTACGAGCAGTACTTC,CASSVEDTGDGLYEQYF
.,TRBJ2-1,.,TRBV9,TGTGCCAGCAGCGTAGATCTGAGGGAGCAGTTCTTC,CASSVDLREQFF
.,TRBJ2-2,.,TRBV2,TGTGCCAGCAGTATACGACAGGACGGGGAGCTGTTTTTT,CASSIRQDGELFF
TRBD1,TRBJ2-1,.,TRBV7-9,TGTGCCATCCGGAGGAGACAGGGCGGTTACAATGAGCAGTTCTTC,CAIRRRQGGYNEQFF
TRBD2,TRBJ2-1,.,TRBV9,TGTGCCAGCAGCGTAGATATCGGTGGGGCTAGCGGATCCTACAATGAGCAGTTCTTC,CASSVDIGGASGSYNEQFF
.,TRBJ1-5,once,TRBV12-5,TGTGCTAGTGAACCCGCGGGTGGTACGCAGCCCCAGCATTTT,CASEPAGGTQPQHF
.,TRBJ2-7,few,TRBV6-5,TGTGCCAGCAGGACTAGGATCTACGAGCAGTACTTC,CASRTRIYEQYF
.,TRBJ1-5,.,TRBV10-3,TGTGCCATCAGTGGGGAGGGCAGCATCTATAGCAATCAGCCCCAGCATTTT,CAISGEGSIYSNQPQHF
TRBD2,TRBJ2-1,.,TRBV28,TGTGCCAGCAGTTTATCCTTTATCCCTGTCGGGACTAGCGGATTCTTC,CASSLSFIPVGTSGFF
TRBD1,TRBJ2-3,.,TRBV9,TGTGCCAGCGGGACAGGGCCATTAGATACGCAGTATTTT,CASGTGPLDTQYF
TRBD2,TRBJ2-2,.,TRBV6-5,TGTGCCAGCAGTTACGCGGGAGGGAACACCGGGGAGCTGTTTTTT,CASSYAGGNTGELFF
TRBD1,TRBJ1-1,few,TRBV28,TGTGCCAGCAGGGTAACAGGGGCAGCTTTCTTT,CASRVTGAAFF
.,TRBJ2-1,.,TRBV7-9,TGTGCCAGCAGCTTACTTGTGGGAGAAAGGAATGAGCAGTTCTTC,CASSLLVGERNEQFF
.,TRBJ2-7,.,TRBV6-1,TGTGCCAGCAGTGAAAATTGGGGGGATTCCTACGAGCAGTACTTC,CASSENWGDSYEQYF
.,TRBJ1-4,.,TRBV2,TGTGCCAGCATCAACCCTAAGGAAGGCAGGGATAATGAAAAACTGTTTTTT,CASINPKEGRDNEKLFF
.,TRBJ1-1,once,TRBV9,TGTGCCAGCAGCCCCCGGGAGGGAGGCGGAGCTTTCTTT,CASSPREGGGAFF
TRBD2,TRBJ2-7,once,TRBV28,TGTGCCAGCAGGGGCAGCGGGGCCGTTTACGAGCAGTACTTC,CASRGSGAVYEQYF
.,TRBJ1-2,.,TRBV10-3,TGTGCCATCAGTGGGGGGGAGCGGGATGGCTACACCTTC,CAISGGERDGYTF
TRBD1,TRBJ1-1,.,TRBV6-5,TGTGCCAGCAGTGAAATTACGGGACAGCGTGAAGCTTTCTTT,CASSEITGQREAFF
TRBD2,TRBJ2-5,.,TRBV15,TGTGCCACCACGGAGGGGGTGAGGCGGGAGGGCCGAGAGACCCAGTACTTC,CATTEGVRREGRETQYF
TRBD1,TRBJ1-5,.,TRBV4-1,TGCGCCAGCAGCCAAGTACAGGGGGTGTACTCTCAGCCCCAGCATTTT,CASSQVQGVYSQPQHF
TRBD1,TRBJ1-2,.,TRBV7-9,TGTGCCAGCAGCTTAGTACAAACAGGGGCGGGCGGCTACACCTTC,CASSLVQTGAGGYTF
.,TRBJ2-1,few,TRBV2,TGTGCCAGCAGTGAATTAAATAATGAGCAGTTCTTC,CASSELNNEQFF
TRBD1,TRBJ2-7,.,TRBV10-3,TGTGCCATCAGTGAACGTGGGACAGGATTTTCCTACGAGCAGTACTTC,CAISERGTGFSYEQYF
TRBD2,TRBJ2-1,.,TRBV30,TGTGCCTGGAGCGCGGGACTAGCGGGGAACAATGAGCAGTTCTTC,CAWSAGLAGNNEQFF